This TCR beta chain was sequenced during a study of T-cell memory formation after mild COVID-19. This clonotype turned up a few times. Its antigen is undetermined. Libraries for TCRalpha and TCRbeta carried sample barcodes and unique molecular identifiers via 5'RACE. TCRdb fed the 5' RACE reads into MiXCR, producing one record per CDR3 protein. The repertoire holds approximately 570,000 distinct CDR3 sequences, with roughly 18% as singletons. Trimming removed 6 bases at V and 6 bases at J, with 13 bases between. This CDR3 is 13 amino acids long. CDR1 and CDR2 from the germline V gene are LNHDA and SQIVND (reference sequence). Study-level results: Among clones contracting day 15 to 85, CD4/CD8 was balanced, whereas later expanders leaned CD4+. Nothing confirmed that second-wave clones peaking on day 37 were specific for SARS-CoV-2. Pre-infection memory contained some responding clones, which suggested that cross-reactive memory had joined.

This chain links TRBV19 with TRBJ2-3; D is ambiguous. The sequencing input was PBMCs or a T cell subset sorted from them (not recorded which). This sequence was found in an adult woman who had mild COVID-19 (a few samples of this study predate the infection). Cell type and time point are not known. The CDR3 reads CASSPIVGDTQYF. CDR3 in DNA: TGTGCCAGTAGCCCGATAGTGGGGGATACGCAGTATTTT.